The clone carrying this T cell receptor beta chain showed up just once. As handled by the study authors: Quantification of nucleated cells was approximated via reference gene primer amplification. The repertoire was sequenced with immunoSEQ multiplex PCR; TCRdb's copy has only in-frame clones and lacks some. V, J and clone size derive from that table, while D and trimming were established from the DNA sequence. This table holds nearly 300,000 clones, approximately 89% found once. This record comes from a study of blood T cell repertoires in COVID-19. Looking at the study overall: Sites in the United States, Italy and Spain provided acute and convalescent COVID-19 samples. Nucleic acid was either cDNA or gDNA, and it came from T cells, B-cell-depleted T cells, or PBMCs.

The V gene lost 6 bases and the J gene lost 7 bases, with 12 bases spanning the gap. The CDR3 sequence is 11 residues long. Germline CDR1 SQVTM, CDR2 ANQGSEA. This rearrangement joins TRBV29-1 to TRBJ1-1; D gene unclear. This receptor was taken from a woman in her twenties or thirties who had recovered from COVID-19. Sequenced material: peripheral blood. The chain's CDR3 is CSVQAGNEAFF. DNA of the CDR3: TGCAGCGTCCAGGCGGGGAATGAAGCTTTCTTT.